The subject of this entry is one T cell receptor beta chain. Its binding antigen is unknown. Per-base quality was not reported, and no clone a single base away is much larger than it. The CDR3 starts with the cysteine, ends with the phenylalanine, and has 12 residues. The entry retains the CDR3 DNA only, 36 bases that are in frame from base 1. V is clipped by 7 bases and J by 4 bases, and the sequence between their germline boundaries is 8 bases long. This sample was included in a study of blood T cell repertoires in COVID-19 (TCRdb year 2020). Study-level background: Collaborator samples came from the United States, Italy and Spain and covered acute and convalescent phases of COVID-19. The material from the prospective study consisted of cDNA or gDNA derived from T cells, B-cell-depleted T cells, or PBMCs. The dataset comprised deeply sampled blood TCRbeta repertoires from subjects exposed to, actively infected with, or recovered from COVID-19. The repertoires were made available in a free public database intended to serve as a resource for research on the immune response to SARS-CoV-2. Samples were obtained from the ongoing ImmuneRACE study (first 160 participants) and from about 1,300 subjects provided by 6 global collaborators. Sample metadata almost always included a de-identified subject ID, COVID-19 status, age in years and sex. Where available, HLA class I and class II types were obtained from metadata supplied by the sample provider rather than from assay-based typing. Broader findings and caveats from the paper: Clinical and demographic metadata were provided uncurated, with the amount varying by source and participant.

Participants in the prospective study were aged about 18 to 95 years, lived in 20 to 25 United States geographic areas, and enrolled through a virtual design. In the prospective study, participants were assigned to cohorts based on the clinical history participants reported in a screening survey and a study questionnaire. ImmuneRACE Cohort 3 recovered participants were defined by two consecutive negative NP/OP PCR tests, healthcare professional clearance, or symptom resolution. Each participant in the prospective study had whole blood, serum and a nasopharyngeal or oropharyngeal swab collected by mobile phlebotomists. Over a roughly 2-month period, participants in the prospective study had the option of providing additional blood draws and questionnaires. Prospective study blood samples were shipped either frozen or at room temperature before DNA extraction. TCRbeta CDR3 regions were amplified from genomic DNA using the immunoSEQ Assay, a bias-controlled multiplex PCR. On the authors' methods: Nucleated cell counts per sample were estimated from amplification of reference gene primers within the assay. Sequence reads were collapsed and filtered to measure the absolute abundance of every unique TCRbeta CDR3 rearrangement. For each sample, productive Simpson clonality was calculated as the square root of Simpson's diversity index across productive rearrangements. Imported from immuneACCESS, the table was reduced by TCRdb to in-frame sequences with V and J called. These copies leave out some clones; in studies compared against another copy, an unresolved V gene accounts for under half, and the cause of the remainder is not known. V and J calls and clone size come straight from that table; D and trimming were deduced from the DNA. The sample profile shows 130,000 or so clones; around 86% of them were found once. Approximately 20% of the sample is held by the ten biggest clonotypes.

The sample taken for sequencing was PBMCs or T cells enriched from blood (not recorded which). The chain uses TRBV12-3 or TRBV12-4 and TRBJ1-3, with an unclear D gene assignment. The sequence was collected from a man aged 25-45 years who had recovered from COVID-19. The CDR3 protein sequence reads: CASTNPGNTIYF. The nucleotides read TGTGCCAGCACCAATCCCGGAAACACCATATATTTT.